Below, 25 T cell receptor beta chains from the same sample are listed, as sequenced in a study of post-analysis software for immune sequencing data. Study observations and caveats: A few TRBV segments (TRBV5-6, TRBV5-1 and TRBV20-1 among them) occurred more frequently in patients than in controls.

Their antigens are not known. Presence of unique molecular identifiers characterized the TCR beta cDNA libraries. TCRdb reanalysed the PCR reads using MiXCR and keeps one entry per CDR3 protein. The table records 650,000 to 850,000 distinct CDR3 sequences, under 70% of them present only once. Sequencing was performed on blood. The origin of the receptors is a girl aged 10 to 17 with multiple sclerosis.

This chain links TRBV4-2 with TRBJ2-1; no firm D call. The CDR3 has 14 amino acids. V dropped 0 bases and J dropped 8 bases, with 11 bases sitting between them. Germline V gene sequence: CDR1 LGHNA, CDR2 YNFKEQ. CDR3 nucleotides: TGTGCCAGCAGCCAAGACCTAAGGTCAGATGAGCAGTTCTTC. This sequence encodes CASSQDLRSDEQFF.

The chain couples TRBV12-3 or TRBV12-4 to TRBJ2-1; no reliable D call. The ends were cut back, 2 bases at V and 5 bases at J, with 13 bases in the middle. The CDR3 has 15 amino acids. As DNA, the CDR3 is TGTGCCAGCAGTTTAAGGCTAGGGTCAGACAATGAGCAGTTCTTC. It yields the protein CASSLRLGSDNEQFF.

The genes are TRBV5-6 and TRBJ2-7; unclear D gene. This CDR3 has 12 amino acids. CDR1 is SGHDT, CDR2 YYEEEE, per germline. Trimming cost V 0 bases and J 4 bases, with 5 bases left between them. The CDR3 sequence is CASSLAMYEQYF. The CDR3 bases are TGTGCCAGCAGCTTGGCGATGTACGAGCAGTACTTC.

This chain connects TRBV20-1 to TRBJ2-1; the D gene is possibly TRBD1 (6 bases). Trimming cost V 3 bases and J 3 bases, with 15 bases left between them. This CDR3 comprises 15 residues. Germline CDR1 reads DFQATT; CDR2 reads SNEGSKA (reference sequence). The CDR3 loop is CSAREVRQVYNEQFF. CDR3 sequence (DNA): TGCAGTGCTAGGGAGGTACGACAGGTCTACAATGAGCAGTTCTTC.

The chain couples TRBV12-3 or TRBV12-4 to TRBJ2-1, with a tentative D call TRBD2 (6 bases). Between the trimmed V and J ends, which lost 6 bases and 7 bases, there was a span of 19 bases. The CDR3 loop spans 15 amino acids. DNA for the CDR3: TGTGCCAGCAGCCCCCGGGAGCCCCTCTTGAATGAGCAGTTCTTC. Amino acids: CASSPREPLLNEQFF.

The chain carries TRBV4-1 and TRBJ2-7; the match to TRBD2 covers 12 bases. V gave up 4 bases and J gave up 2 bases; unmatched junction bases: 6. The CDR3 has 16 residues. Germline V gives CDR1 MGHRA, CDR2 YSYEKL. The CDR3 here is CASSPGLAGDAYEQYF. The CDR3 DNA is TGCGCCAGCAGCCCGGGACTAGCGGGTGACGCCTACGAGCAGTACTTC.

CDR3 in DNA: TGTGCCAGCAGTGTTGGCCGAATGGCCTTCAGCTCCTACAATGAGCAGTTCTTC. Protein product: CASSVGRMAFSSYNEQFF. The genes are TRBV12-3 or TRBV12-4 and TRBJ2-1; D ambiguous. The CDR3 is 18 residues long. V lost 5 bases and J lost 0, with 20 bases in between.

The chain links TRBV10-2 to TRBJ2-7; 7 positions match TRBD1. Trimming at V came to 7 bases and at J to 4 bases, leaving 10 bases not matched to a gene. This CDR3 region has 14 residues. The germline V gene has CDR1 WSHSY and CDR2 SAAADI. The chain's CDR3 is CASTGAGGLYEQYF. In nucleotides, the CDR3 is TGCGCCAGCACTGGGGCAGGGGGTCTGTACGAGCAGTACTTC.

This clonotype was seen a single time. The chain has TRBV20-1 and TRBJ2-7; D unclear. The CDR3 runs 12 residues. In germline, CDR1 is DFQATT, CDR2 SNEGSKA (reference sequence). The ends were cut back, 7 bases at V and 2 bases at J, with 12 bases in the middle. CDR3 DNA: TGCAGTGGGGTGGAGACCACCTACGAGCAGTACTTC. This translates into CSGVETTYEQYF.

The chain recombines TRBV7-8 with TRBJ1-4; D may be TRBD1 (5 bases). The CDR3 consists of 15 residues. Trimming removed 5 bases from V and 2 bases from J, with 12 bases in between. Germline V CDR1 and CDR2: SGHVS, FQNEAQ. CDR3 protein: CASSPLRGTNEKLFF. As DNA, the CDR3 is TGTGCCAGCAGCCCGCTTCGGGGGACTAATGAAAAACTGTTTTTT.

The V and J genes are TRBV20-1 and TRBJ2-7, with D possibly TRBD2 on 5 matching bases. Germline CDR1 DFQATT, CDR2 SNEGSKA (reference sequence). V was clipped by 4 bases and J by 2 bases, with 6 bases between them. CDR3 size: 11 residues. The DNA of the CDR3 is TGCAGTGCTACCGGGACCTACGAGCAGTACGTC. Its protein product is CSATGTYEQYV.

The rearrangement links TRBV3-1 to TRBJ2-7; tentative D call: TRBD1 (5 bases). The J call may be wrong; the DNA end is better matched by TRBJ2-5. Germline CDR1 and CDR2: LGHDT and YNNKEL (reference sequence). The CDR3 contains 15 residues. CDR3 coding DNA: TGTGCCACCCAAGGGGCTCACCTCTACGGCGAGACCCAGTACTTC. Translation: CATQGAHLYGETQYF.

This clonotype was seen a handful of times. The chain couples TRBV7-2 to TRBJ1-5; 11 bases align to TRBD1. After removal of 10 bases from V and 4 bases from J, the junction contained 3 bases not matched to a gene. This CDR3 is 13 amino acids long. Looked up from germline, CDR1 is SGHTA and CDR2 is FQGNSA. The CDR3 DNA follows: TGTGCCACCGGACAGGGGGCGAATCAGCCCCAGCATTTT. Residues: CATGQGANQPQHF.

The chain uses TRBV6-5 and TRBJ2-3; 10 positions agree with TRBD2. The germline V gene has CDR1 MNHEY and CDR2 SVGAGI. This CDR3 is 20 amino acids long. V lost 0 bases and J lost 6; bases outside the gene matches: 18. Here the CDR3 DNA reads TGTGCCAGCAGTTACTCGATACCCCGGGCTAGCGGGGGTTTAGGTGATACGCAGTATTTT. The encoded protein is CASSYSIPRASGGLGDTQYF.

The chain uses TRBV20-1 and TRBJ2-4; tentative D call: TRBD2 (5 bases). The germline V gene encodes CDR1 DFQATT and CDR2 SNEGSKA (reference sequence). The CDR3 spans 17 residues. Between the trimmed V and J ends, which lost 2 bases and 0 bases, there was a span of 17 bases. The CDR3 nucleotides read TGCAGTGCTAGAACTACGAGGTTCGGACTAGCCAAAAACATTCAGTACTTC. Encoded protein: CSARTTRFGLAKNIQYF.

This chain uses TRBV6-2 or TRBV6-3 with TRBJ2-4, with 8 bases identical to TRBD1. TRBJ2-7 matches the DNA end more closely, so the J call is doubtful. This CDR3 is 17 amino acids long. CDR1 is MNHEY and CDR2 is SVGEGT in the germline V gene. CDR3 amino acids: CASSYPLDRVLTYEQYF. The CDR3 DNA reads TGTGCCAGCAGTTACCCTTTGGACAGGGTATTAACCTACGAGCAGTACTTC.

The chain is built from TRBV3-1 and TRBJ2-4, with D possibly matching TRBD1 (6 bases). With the DNA end fitting TRBJ2-7 better, the J assignment may be wrong. This CDR3 has 14 residues. CDR1 LGHDT and CDR2 YNNKEL come from the germline V gene (reference sequence). CDR3 in amino acids: CASSYRQAYHEQYF. The CDR3 bases are TGTGCCAGCAGCTACCGACAGGCCTATCACGAGCAGTACTTC.

With respect to this clonotype: The germline gene is not matched at one end of the junction; a read error may be the cause. The chain has TRBV10-3 and TRBJ2-7, with D possibly TRBD1 on 6 matching bases. Germline-derived CDR1 and CDR2 are ENHRY and SYGVKD. CDR3 length: 15 amino acids. CDR3 in DNA: TGTGCCATCAGTGAGTCCCAGGGGCTAAGCTACAAGCAGTACTTC. Translating it yields CAISESQGLSYKQYF.

The rearrangement links TRBV5-1 to TRBJ2-1; D might be TRBD2 (5 bases). Trimming shortened V by 7 bases and J by 2 bases, and 7 bases separated the two germline ends. The germline V gene encodes CDR1 SGHRS and CDR2 YFSETQ. The CDR3 extends over 12 amino acids. Written as DNA, the CDR3 is TGCGCCAGCTACGGGGCCTACAATGAGCAGTTCTTC. Protein: CASYGAYNEQFF.

The V gene is TRBV12-3 or TRBV12-4, the J gene TRBJ1-5; 7 bases match TRBD1. This CDR3 is 17 amino acids long. Trimming removed 4 bases from V and 4 bases from J; junction bases left unmatched: 13. CDR3 sequence: CASSSDAVRDRNQPQHF. The DNA for the CDR3 is TGTGCCAGCAGTTCCGATGCCGTCCGGGACAGAAATCAGCCCCAGCATTTT.

The gene calls are TRBV5-5 and TRBJ1-2, with D unresolved. Germline V gene data show CDR1 as SGHKS and CDR2 as YYEKEE (reference sequence). V was trimmed by 0 bases and J by 2 bases, leaving 11 bases between them. The CDR3 extends over 15 amino acids. This chain's CDR3 is CASSLAQTHNYGYTF. CDR3 bases: TGTGCCAGCAGCTTGGCCCAAACCCACAACTATGGCTACACCTTC.

Notes on this clonotype: One junction end does not reproduce the germline sequence, and a read error may be involved. CDR3 DNA: TGTGCCTGGAGTGTAACAGGCCGTAACTATGGCTGCACCTTC. Encoded protein: CAWSVTGRNYGCTF. The V gene is TRBV30, the J gene TRBJ1-2; TRBD1 might be the D (5 bases). Germline V gene sequence: CDR1 GTSNPN, CDR2 SVGIG (reference sequence). CDR3 length equals 14 residues.

The J gene is TRBJ1-6, the V gene TRBV6-6; TRBD1 matches 8 bases. The CDR3 sequence is 17 residues long. Germline CDR1 is MNHNY and CDR2 is SVGAGI (reference sequence). The junction had 7 bases not matched to a gene; V was cut back by 6 bases and J by 0 bases. In DNA form, the CDR3 reads TGTGCCAGCAGACTTGGGGACAGGAGCTCCTATAATTCACCCCTCCACTTT. Protein: CASRLGDRSSYNSPLHF.

For the CDR3, the DNA is TGTGCCATCAGTGAGTCGACCGGGACAGGCCTCCGAGCTTTCTTT. Protein sequence: CAISESTGTGLRAFF. The chain employs TRBV10-3 and TRBJ1-1; 8 bases line up with TRBD1. Germline V gene sequence: CDR1 ENHRY, CDR2 SYGVKD. The CDR3 extends over 15 amino acids. The ends lost 0 bases at V and 10 bases at J; junction bases unmatched: 10.

For the CDR3, the DNA is TGTGCCAGCAGTCGTAGCGGGGGCCCCGGGAGCGGTACGCAGTATTTT. Its translation: CASSRSGGPGSGTQYF. The chain employs TRBV12-3 or TRBV12-4 and TRBJ2-3; 9 bases fit TRBD2. V shed 5 bases, J shed 8 bases, and the junction held 14 bases outside the gene matches. The CDR3 is made up of 16 amino acids.